This is a list of T cell receptor beta chains from one sample in a study of T-cell memory formation after mild COVID-19. TCRdb re-called the 5' RACE reads through MiXCR, storing one row per CDR3 protein. In the table there are hundreds of thousands of distinct CDR3 sequences, roughly a fifth of which are singletons. The source material was PBMCs or a T cell subset sorted from them (not recorded which). The receptors stem from an adult woman who had mild COVID-19 (a few samples of this study predate the infection). Cell type and time point are not known. The CDR3 runs from the conserved cysteine through the conserved F or W. The D gene is left open where the match is weak. Not all rows give a size; the values are once, few, many and, for expanded clones, a class.

J gene,V gene,D gene,clone size,CDR3 DNA,CDR3 protein
TRBJ2-7,TRBV4-3,.,.,TGCGCCAGCAGCCAAGAGTGGGCACCTGGGCACGAGCAGTACTTC,CASSQEWAPGHEQYF
TRBJ1-2,TRBV12-3/TRBV12-4,TRBD1,.,TGTGCCAGCAGTTTTAGGGACAGGGTTGGCTACACCTTC,CASSFRDRVGYTF
TRBJ1-5,TRBV30,.,few,TGTGCCTGGGACCGCGCAGGTAATCAGCCCCAGCATTTT,CAWDRAGNQPQHF
TRBJ1-4,TRBV7-6,.,.,TGTGCCAGCAGCCCCGACGGACCAACTAATGAAAAACTGTTTTTT,CASSPDGPTNEKLFF
TRBJ1-1,TRBV29-1,TRBD1,few,TGCAGCGTTCAACCACGTCCTGGGGGACAGAAAAGGGACCGAGTGGCTGAAGCTTTCTTT,CSVQPRPGGQKRDRVAEAFF
TRBJ2-3,TRBV5-1,.,few,TGCGCCAGCAGCTTGGTACACGGGACCCCCCCAGATACGCAGTATTTT,CASSLVHGTPPDTQYF
TRBJ2-3,TRBV4-1,TRBD1,.,TGCGCCAGCAGCCAAGATGGGCAGGGGGTAATCACAGATACGCAGTATTTT,CASSQDGQGVITDTQYF
TRBJ1-1,TRBV3-1,.,.,TGTGCCAGCAGCCAGGACGCCGAAGCTTTCTTT,CASSQDAEAFF
TRBJ2-1,TRBV10-3,.,.,TGTGCCATCAGTTCATGGGACTCCTCTACAGGGGAGCAGTTCTTC,CAISSWDSSTGEQFF
TRBJ2-3,TRBV7-8,.,few,TGTGCCAGCAGCTGGGGGACCACAGATACGCAGTATTTT,CASSWGTTDTQYF
TRBJ1-1,TRBV6-5,.,.,TGTGCCAGCAGTTACTCGTTCCGTGGCGGGACTGAAGCTTTCTTT,CASSYSFRGGTEAFF
TRBJ2-7,TRBV5-1,.,.,TGCGCCAGCAGCCGCGGGGTGGCCTACGAGCAGTACTTC,CASSRGVAYEQYF
TRBJ2-3,TRBV7-7,TRBD1,.,TGTGCCAGCAGCTCTACAGGGGGCTCAGATACGCAGTATTTT,CASSSTGGSDTQYF
TRBJ1-5,TRBV30,.,.,TGTGCCTGGAACACACAGGGTGGACAGCCCCAGCATTTT,CAWNTQGGQPQHF
TRBJ2-5,TRBV25-1,TRBD1,few,TGTGCCAGCAGATTACCGGGACAGGGTTCCCAGTACTTC,CASRLPGQGSQYF
TRBJ1-4,TRBV5-1,TRBD1,.,TGCGCCAGCAGCTTGTACGACAGGGACGAAAAACTGTTTTTT,CASSLYDRDEKLFF
TRBJ2-3,TRBV12-3/TRBV12-4,.,.,TGTGCCAGCAGTTTTTCACGAGGCTGGAACACAGATACGCAGTATTTT,CASSFSRGWNTDTQYF
TRBJ2-1,TRBV5-1,.,.,TGCGCCAGCACCTCCTTGTTGGCAGATAACAATGAGCAGTTCTTC,CASTSLLADNNEQFF
TRBJ2-1,TRBV7-2,.,.,TGTGCCAGCAGCCCGAACGCCCTAGCGAGCAATGAGCAGTTCTTC,CASSPNALASNEQFF
TRBJ1-5,TRBV20-1,.,few,TGCAGTGCTTCACAGGGTTCCGGGGTCAATCAGCCCCAGCATTTT,CSASQGSGVNQPQHF
TRBJ2-1,TRBV29-1,.,few,TGCAGCGTTGTAGACCCCTCAGGGCAGTTCTTC,CSVVDPSGQFF
TRBJ2-5,TRBV24-1,.,.,TGTGCCACCAGTGATGGGGGTTTTAGGGGGCAAGAGACCCAGTACTTC,CATSDGGFRGQETQYF
TRBJ2-3,TRBV2,TRBD2,.,TGTGCCAGCAGTCCTAGCGGGAGGGCCTCGGATACGCAGTATTTT,CASSPSGRASDTQYF
TRBJ2-3,TRBV19,.,many,TGTGCCAGTAGTAGGGGATTGGCAGATACGCAGTATTTT,CASSRGLADTQYF
TRBJ1-1,TRBV7-3,TRBD1,once,TGTGCCAGCAGTTCGGACGCAGGGGGCACTGAAGCTTTCTTT,CASSSDAGGTEAFF
TRBJ1-6,TRBV20-1,TRBD1,few,TGCAGTGCTAGAGGGGACAGCGATAATTCACCCCTCCACTTT,CSARGDSDNSPLHF
TRBJ2-7,TRBV5-1,.,.,TGCGCCAGCAGCTCAGTCGACACAGGGCGCTCCTACGAGCAGTACTTC,CASSSVDTGRSYEQYF
TRBJ2-5,TRBV5-4,TRBD2,few,TGTGCCAGCAGCTTGGCTAGCGGGGGACAAGAGACCCAGTACTTC,CASSLASGGQETQYF
TRBJ1-1,TRBV5-4,TRBD1,few,TGTGCCAGCAGCTTCCGGACAGGGCCTGACACTGAAGCTTTCTTT,CASSFRTGPDTEAFF
TRBJ1-4,TRBV10-3,.,.,TGTGCCACGGGCCCTTCTAATGAAAAACTGTTTTTT,CATGPSNEKLFF
TRBJ2-1,TRBV12-3/TRBV12-4,TRBD2,few,TGTGCCAGCAGTTTGTGGACTAGCGGGAGCCACAATGAGCAGTTCTTC,CASSLWTSGSHNEQFF
TRBJ1-1,TRBV3-1,.,.,TGTGCCAGCAGCCAAGTAGTAGGTGATGAAGCTTTCTTT,CASSQVVGDEAFF
TRBJ2-1,TRBV9,TRBD1,.,TGTGCCAGCAGCGTAGGGGCCAGGGGGCGAAGTGAGCAGTTCTTC,CASSVGARGRSEQFF
TRBJ1-1,TRBV20-1,TRBD1,.,TGCAGTGCACCGGGACAGGGGATCACTGAAGCTTTCTTT,CSAPGQGITEAFF
TRBJ2-1,TRBV30,TRBD2,few,TGTGCCTGGTCCGGGACTAGCGTATTGGGTGAGCAGTTCTTC,CAWSGTSVLGEQFF
TRBJ1-1,TRBV18,TRBD1,few,TGTGCCAGCTCCCGAGACAGGGGTAGCACTGAAGCTTTCTTT,CASSRDRGSTEAFF
TRBJ1-2,TRBV30,.,.,TGTGCCTGGAGTGTAAATGTCGGCTACACCTTC,CAWSVNVGYTF
TRBJ2-1,TRBV5-6,TRBD2,few,TGTGCCAGCAGCCACGGACTAGGGTACAATGAGCAGTTCTTC,CASSHGLGYNEQFF
TRBJ2-3,TRBV9,TRBD2,.,TGTGCCAGCAGCTTCCGGGACTGGCGGGAGACAGATACGCAGTATTTT,CASSFRDWRETDTQYF
TRBJ1-5,TRBV6-2/TRBV6-3,.,few,TGTGCCAGCAGACCCGAAGGGGGGTCCCCTCAGCCCCAGCATTTT,CASRPEGGSPQPQHF
TRBJ2-5,TRBV4-2,.,few,TGTGCCAGCAGCCAAGGGGCCCATGGGGAAGAGACCCAGTACTTC,CASSQGAHGEETQYF
TRBJ2-3,TRBV3-1,TRBD1,.,TGTGCCAGCAGGTCCCAGGGGGCCGGAGATACGCAGTATTTT,CASRSQGAGDTQYF
TRBJ1-1,TRBV6-6,.,.,TGTGCCAGCAGTTACCTGCCCTCGAACACTGAAGCTTTCTTT,CASSYLPSNTEAFF
TRBJ2-5,TRBV6-6,.,.,TGTGCCAGCAGTTGGGCAAAATGGGAGACCCAGTACTTC,CASSWAKWETQYF
TRBJ1-5,TRBV20-1,.,.,TGCAGTGCTAGGGCAGGGGTTAATCAGCCCCAGCATTTT,CSARAGVNQPQHF
TRBJ2-7,TRBV7-8,TRBD2,few,TGTGCCAGCAGCTTAGAATCGGGACTAGCATCCTACGAGCAGTACTTC,CASSLESGLASYEQYF
TRBJ2-7,TRBV25-1,.,few,TGTGCCAGCAGTGAAGCAGGGAAAAGCGAGCAGTACTTC,CASSEAGKSEQYF
TRBJ2-7,TRBV7-9,.,.,TGTGCCAGCAGCTTAGATCCGGGGCTCGAGCAGTACTTC,CASSLDPGLEQYF
TRBJ2-2,TRBV3-1,TRBD1,.,TGTGCCAGCAGCCAAGAAGGGACAGGGCCCGGGGAGCTGTTTTTT,CASSQEGTGPGELFF
TRBJ2-1,TRBV5-5,.,.,TGTGCCAGCAGCTTGCCACCTAGGGATGAGCAGTTCTTC,CASSLPPRDEQFF
TRBJ2-3,TRBV7-8,.,.,TGTGCCAGCAGCGGGGGGGACAGACGCACAGATACGCAGTATTTT,CASSGGDRRTDTQYF
TRBJ2-7,TRBV29-1,.,few,TGCAGCGTTGAATCGGGACAAAACTACGAGCAGTACTTC,CSVESGQNYEQYF
TRBJ2-1,TRBV12-3/TRBV12-4,.,few,TGTGCCAGCAGGGGTAACAATGAGCAGTTCTTC,CASRGNNEQFF
TRBJ2-7,TRBV7-9,TRBD1,few,TGTGCCAGCCGGCAGGGGACAGCCTCCTACGAGCAGTACTTC,CASRQGTASYEQYF
TRBJ2-3,TRBV20-1,.,.,TGCAGTGCTAGACCACTCGGAAGCGGAGATACGCAGTATTTT,CSARPLGSGDTQYF
TRBJ1-4,TRBV5-1,.,few,TGCGCCAGCAGCTTGGCGGCAGGGGTGGCTAATGAAAAACTGTTTTTT,CASSLAAGVANEKLFF
TRBJ1-4,TRBV7-2,.,many,TGTGCCAGCAGTTATTACAGGGATGAAAAACTGTTTTTT,CASSYYRDEKLFF
TRBJ2-1,TRBV7-6,TRBD1,.,TGTGCCAGCAGCTCCTCCGGGACAGGGCCCTACAATGAGCAGTTCTTC,CASSSSGTGPYNEQFF